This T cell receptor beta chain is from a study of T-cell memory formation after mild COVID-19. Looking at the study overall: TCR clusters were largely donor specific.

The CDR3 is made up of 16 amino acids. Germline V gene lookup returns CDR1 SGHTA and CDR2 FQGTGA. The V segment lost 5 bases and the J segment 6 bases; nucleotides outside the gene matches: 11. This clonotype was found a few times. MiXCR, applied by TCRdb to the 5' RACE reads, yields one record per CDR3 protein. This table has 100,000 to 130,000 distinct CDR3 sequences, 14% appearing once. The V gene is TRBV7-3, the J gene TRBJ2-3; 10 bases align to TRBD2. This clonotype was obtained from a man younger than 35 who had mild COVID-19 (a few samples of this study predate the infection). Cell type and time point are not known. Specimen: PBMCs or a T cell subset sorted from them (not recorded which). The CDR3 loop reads CASSARTSGGGDTQYF. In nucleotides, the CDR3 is TGTGCCAGCAGCGCCCGGACTAGCGGTGGGGGGGATACGCAGTATTTT. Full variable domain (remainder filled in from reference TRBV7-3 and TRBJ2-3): GAGVSQTPSNKVTEKGKYVELRCDPISGHTALYWYRQSLGQGPEFLIYFQGTGAADDSGLPNDRFFAVRPEGSVSTLKIQRTERGDSAVYLCASSARTSGGGDTQYFGPGTRLTVL.